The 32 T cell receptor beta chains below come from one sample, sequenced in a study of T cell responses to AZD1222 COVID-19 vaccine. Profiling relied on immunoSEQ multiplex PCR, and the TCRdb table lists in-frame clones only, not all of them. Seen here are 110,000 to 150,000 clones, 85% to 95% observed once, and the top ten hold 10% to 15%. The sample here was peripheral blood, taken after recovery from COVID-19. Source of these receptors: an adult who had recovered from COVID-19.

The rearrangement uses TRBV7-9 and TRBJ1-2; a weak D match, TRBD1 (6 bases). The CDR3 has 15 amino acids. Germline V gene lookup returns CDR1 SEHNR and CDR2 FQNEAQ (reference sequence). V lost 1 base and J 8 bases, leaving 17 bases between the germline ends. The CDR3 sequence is CASSLETTGWGGYTF. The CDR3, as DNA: TGTGCCAGCAGCTTAGAGACCACAGGGTGGGGAGGCTACACCTTC.

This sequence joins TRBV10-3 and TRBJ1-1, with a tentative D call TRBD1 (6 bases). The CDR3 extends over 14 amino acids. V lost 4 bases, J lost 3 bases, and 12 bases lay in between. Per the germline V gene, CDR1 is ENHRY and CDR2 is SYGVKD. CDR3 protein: CAISGQAGHTEAFF. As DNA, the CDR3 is TGTGCCATCAGTGGACAGGCAGGTCACACTGAAGCTTTCTTT.

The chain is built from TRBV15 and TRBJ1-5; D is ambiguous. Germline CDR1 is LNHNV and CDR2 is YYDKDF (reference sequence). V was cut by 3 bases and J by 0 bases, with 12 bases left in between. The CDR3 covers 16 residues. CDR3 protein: CATSSTQFYSNQPQHF. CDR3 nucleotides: TGTGCCACCAGCAGTACACAGTTTTATAGCAATCAGCCCCAGCATTTT.

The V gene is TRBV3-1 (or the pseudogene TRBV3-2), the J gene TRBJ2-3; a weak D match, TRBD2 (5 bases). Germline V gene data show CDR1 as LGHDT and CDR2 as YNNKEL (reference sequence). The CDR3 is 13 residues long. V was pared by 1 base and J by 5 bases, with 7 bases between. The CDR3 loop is CASSQGGVDTQYF. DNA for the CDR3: TGTGCCAGCAGCCAAGGGGGAGTAGATACGCAGTATTTT.

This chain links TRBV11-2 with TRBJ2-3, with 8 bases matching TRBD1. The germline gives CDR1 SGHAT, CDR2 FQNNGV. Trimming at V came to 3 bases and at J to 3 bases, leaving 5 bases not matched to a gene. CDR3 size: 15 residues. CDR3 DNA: TGTGCCAGCAGCTTCTCGGACAGGGATACAGATACGCAGTATTTT. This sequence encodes CASSFSDRDTDTQYF.

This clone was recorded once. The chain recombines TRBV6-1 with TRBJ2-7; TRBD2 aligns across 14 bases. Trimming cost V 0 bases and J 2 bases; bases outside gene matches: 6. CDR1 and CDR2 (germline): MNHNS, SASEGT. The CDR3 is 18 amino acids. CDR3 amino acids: CASSEALGLAGVTYEQYF. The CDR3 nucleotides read TGTGCCAGCAGTGAAGCGCTGGGACTAGCGGGGGTCACCTACGAGCAGTACTTC.

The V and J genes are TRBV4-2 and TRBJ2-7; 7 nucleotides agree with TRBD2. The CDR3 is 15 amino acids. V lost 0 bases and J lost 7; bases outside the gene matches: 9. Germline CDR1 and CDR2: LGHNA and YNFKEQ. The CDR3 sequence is CASSQEIAGATEQYF. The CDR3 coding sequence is TGTGCCAGCAGCCAAGAGATAGCGGGCGCTACGGAGCAGTACTTC.

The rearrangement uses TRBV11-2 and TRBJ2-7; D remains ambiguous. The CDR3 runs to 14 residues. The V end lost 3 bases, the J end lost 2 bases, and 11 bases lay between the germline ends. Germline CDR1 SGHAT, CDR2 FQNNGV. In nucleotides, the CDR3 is TGTGCCAGCAGCTTTATGGGCGGAGCCTACGAGCAGTACTTC. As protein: CASSFMGGAYEQYF.

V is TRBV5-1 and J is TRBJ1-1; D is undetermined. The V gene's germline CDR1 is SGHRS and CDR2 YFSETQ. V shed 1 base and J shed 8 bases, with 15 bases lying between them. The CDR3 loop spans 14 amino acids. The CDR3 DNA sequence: TGCGCCAGCAGCTTGATCGGAGAACGGCGCGAAGCTTTCTTT. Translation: CASSLIGERREAFF. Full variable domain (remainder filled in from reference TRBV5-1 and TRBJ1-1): KAGVTQTPRYLIKTRGQQVTLSCSPISGHRSVSWYQQTPGQGLQFLFEYFSETQRNKGNFPGRFSGRQFSNSRSEMNVSTLELGDSALYLCASSLIGERREAFFGQGTRLTVV.

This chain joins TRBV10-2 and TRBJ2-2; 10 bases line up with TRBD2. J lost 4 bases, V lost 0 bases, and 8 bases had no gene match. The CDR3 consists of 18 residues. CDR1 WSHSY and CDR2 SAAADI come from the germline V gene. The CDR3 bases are TGCGCCAGCAGTGAGTCGCTTCTAGCGGGAGTTAGCACCGGGGAGCTGTTTTTT. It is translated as CASSESLLAGVSTGELFF.

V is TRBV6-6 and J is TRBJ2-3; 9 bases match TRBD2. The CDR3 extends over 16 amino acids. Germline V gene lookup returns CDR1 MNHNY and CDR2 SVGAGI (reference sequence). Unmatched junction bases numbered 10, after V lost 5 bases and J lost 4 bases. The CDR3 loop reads CASSHRLAAGPDTQYF. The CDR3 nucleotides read TGTGCCAGCAGTCACAGACTAGCGGCGGGCCCAGATACGCAGTATTTT.

The DNA for the CDR3 is TGTGCCAGTACCCGCTTCACTGAAGCTTTCTTT. This encodes CASTRFTEAFF. V gene TRBV19 combines with J gene TRBJ1-1; D gene unclear. The length of the CDR3 is 11 residues. In germline, CDR1 is LNHDA, CDR2 SQIVND (reference sequence). V lost 7 bases and J lost 4, with 7 bases in between.

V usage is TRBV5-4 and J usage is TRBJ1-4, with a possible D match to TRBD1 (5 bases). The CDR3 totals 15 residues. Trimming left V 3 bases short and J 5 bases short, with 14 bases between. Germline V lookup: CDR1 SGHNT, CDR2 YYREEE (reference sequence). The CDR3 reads CASSSNRGVNEKLFF. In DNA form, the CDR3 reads TGTGCCAGCAGCTCAAACAGAGGGGTAAATGAAAAACTGTTTTTT.

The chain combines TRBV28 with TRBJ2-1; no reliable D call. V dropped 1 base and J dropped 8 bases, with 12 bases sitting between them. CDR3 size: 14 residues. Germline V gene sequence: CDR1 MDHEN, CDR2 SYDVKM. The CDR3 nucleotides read TGTGCCAGCAGTTTATCTTCGGGTATCGATGAGCAGTTCTTC. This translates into CASSLSSGIDEQFF.

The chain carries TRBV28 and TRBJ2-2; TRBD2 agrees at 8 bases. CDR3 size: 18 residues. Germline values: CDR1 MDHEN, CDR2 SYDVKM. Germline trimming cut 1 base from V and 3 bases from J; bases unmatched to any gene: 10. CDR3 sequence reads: CASSLFQGGRSDTGELFF. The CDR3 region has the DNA TGTGCCAGCAGTTTATTCCAGGGCGGGAGGTCGGACACCGGGGAGCTGTTTTTT. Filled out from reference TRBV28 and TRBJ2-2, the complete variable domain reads DVKVTQSSRYLVKRTGEKVFLECVQDMDHENMFWYRQDPGLGLRLIYFSYDVKMKEKGDIPEGYSVSREKKERFSLILESASTNQTSMYLCASSLFQGGRSDTGELFFGEGSRLTVL.

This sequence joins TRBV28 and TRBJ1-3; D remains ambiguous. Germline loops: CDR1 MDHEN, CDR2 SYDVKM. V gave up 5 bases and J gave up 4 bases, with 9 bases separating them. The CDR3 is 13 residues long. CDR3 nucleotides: TGTGCCAGCAGTACAGATTCGGGAAACACCATATATTTT. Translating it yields CASSTDSGNTIYF.

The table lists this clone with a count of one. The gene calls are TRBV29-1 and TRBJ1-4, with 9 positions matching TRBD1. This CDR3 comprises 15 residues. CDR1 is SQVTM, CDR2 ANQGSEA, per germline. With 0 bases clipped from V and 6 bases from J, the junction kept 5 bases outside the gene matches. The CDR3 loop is CSVEDLGQGHEKLFF. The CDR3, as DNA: TGCAGCGTTGAAGATCTGGGACAGGGCCATGAAAAACTGTTTTTT.

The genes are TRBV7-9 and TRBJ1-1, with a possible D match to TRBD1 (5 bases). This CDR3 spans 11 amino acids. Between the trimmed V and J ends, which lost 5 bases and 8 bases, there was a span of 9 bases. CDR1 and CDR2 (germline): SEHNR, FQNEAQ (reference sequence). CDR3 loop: CASSHAGEAFF. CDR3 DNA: TGTGCCAGCAGCCATGCAGGGGAAGCTTTCTTT.

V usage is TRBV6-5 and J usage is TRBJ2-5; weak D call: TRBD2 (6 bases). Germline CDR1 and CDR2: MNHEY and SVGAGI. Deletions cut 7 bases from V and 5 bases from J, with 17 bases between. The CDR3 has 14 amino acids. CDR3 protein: CASIWGVGPETQYF. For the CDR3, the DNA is TGTGCCAGCATATGGGGGGTAGGACCCGAGACCCAGTACTTC.

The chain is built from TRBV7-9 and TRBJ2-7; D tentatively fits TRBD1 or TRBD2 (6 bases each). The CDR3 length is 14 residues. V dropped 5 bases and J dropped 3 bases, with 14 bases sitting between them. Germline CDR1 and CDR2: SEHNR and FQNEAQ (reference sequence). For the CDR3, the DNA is TGTGCCAGCAGCCCCCCCGGGGGCTTCTACGAGCAGTACTTC. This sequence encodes CASSPPGGFYEQYF. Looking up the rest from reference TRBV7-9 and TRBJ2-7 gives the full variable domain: DTGVSQNPRHKITKRGQNVTFRCDPISEHNRLYWYRQTLGQGPEFLTYFQNEAQLEKSRLLSDRFSAERPKGSFSTLEIQRTEQGDSAMYLCASSPPGGFYEQYFGPGTRLTVT.

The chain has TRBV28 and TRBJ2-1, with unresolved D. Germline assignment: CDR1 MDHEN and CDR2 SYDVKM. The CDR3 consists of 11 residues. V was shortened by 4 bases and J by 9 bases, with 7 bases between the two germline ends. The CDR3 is CASSSMAEQFF. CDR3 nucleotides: TGTGCCAGCAGTTCGATGGCTGAGCAGTTCTTC.

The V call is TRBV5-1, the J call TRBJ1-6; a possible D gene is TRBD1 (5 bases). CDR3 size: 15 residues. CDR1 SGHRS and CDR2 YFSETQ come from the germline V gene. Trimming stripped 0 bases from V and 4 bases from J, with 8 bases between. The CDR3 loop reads CASSLGDRYNSPLHF. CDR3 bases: TGCGCCAGCAGCTTGGGGGACCGATATAATTCACCCCTCCACTTT. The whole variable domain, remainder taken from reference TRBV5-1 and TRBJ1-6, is KAGVTQTPRYLIKTRGQQVTLSCSPISGHRSVSWYQQTPGQGLQFLFEYFSETQRNKGNFPGRFSGRQFSNSRSEMNVSTLELGDSALYLCASSLGDRYNSPLHFGNGTRLTVT.

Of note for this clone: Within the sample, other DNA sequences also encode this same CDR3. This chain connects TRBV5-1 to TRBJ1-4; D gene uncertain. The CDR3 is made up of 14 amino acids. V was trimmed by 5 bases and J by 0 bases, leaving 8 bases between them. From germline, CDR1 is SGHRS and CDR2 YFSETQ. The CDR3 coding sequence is TGCGCCAGCAGTTTATCTGCAACTAATGAAAAACTGTTTTTT. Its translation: CASSLSATNEKLFF.

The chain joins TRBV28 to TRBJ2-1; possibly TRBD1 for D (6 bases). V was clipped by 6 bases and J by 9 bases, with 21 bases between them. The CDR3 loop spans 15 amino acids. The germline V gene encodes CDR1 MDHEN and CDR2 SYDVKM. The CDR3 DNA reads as TGTGCCAGCAGGAATACCGGGACAACGGATGCTGAGCAGTTCTTC. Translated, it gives CASRNTGTTDAEQFF.

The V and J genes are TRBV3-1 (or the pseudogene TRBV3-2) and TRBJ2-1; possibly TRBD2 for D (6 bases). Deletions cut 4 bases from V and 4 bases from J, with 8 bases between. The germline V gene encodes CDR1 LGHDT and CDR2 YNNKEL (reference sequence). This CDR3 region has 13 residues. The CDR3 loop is CASSRGRYNEQFF. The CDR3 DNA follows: TGTGCCAGCAGCCGAGGGAGGTACAATGAGCAGTTCTTC.

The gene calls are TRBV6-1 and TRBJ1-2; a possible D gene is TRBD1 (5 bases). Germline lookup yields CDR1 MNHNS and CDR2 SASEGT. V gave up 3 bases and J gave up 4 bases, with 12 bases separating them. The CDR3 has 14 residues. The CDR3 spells CASSEGRRTYGYTF. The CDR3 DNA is TGTGCCAGCAGTGAGGGACGGAGGACCTATGGCTACACCTTC.

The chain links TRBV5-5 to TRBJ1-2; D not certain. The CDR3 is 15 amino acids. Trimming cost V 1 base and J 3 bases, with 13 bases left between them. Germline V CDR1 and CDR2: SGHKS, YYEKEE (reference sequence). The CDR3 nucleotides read TGTGCCAGCAGCTTGACAGAAGGAGCTTACTATGGCTACACCTTC. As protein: CASSLTEGAYYGYTF.

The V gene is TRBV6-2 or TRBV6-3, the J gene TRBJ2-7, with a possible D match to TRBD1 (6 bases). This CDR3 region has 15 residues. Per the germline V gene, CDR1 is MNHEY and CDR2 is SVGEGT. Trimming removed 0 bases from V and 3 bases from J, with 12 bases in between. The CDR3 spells CASSYSAPQGYEQYF. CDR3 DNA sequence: TGTGCCAGCAGTTACTCGGCACCACAGGGCTACGAGCAGTACTTC.

CDR3 bases: TGTGCCAGCAGTTTTACTGGACAGGGGCGAAACTACGAGCAGTACTTC. It yields the protein CASSFTGQGRNYEQYF. This rearrangement joins TRBV27 to TRBJ2-7; the match to TRBD1 covers 9 bases. The CDR3 loop spans 16 amino acids. The V gene's germline CDR1 is MNHEY and CDR2 SMNVEV (reference sequence). V was pared by 3 bases and J by 3 bases, with 9 bases of the junction left unmatched.

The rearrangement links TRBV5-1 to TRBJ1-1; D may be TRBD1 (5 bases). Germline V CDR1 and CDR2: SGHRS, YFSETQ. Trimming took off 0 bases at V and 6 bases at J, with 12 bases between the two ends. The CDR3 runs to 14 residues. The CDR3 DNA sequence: TGCGCCAGCAGCTTGGAAGGGGTAAGGGCTGAAGCTTTCTTT. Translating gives CASSLEGVRAEAFF.

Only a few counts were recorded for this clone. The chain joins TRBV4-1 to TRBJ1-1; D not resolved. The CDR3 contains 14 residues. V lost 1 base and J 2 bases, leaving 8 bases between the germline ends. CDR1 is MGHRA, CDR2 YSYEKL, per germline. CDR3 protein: CASSQGAGNTEAFF. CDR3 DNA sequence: TGCGCCAGCAGCCAAGGGGCCGGAAACACTGAAGCTTTCTTT.

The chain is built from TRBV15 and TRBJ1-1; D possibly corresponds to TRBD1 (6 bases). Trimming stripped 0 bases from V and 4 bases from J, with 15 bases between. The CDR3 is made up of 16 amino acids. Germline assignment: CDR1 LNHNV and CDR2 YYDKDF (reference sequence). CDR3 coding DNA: TGTGCCACCAGCAGAGATACAGGGTTGTCTCCCACTGAAGCTTTCTTT. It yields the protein CATSRDTGLSPTEAFF.